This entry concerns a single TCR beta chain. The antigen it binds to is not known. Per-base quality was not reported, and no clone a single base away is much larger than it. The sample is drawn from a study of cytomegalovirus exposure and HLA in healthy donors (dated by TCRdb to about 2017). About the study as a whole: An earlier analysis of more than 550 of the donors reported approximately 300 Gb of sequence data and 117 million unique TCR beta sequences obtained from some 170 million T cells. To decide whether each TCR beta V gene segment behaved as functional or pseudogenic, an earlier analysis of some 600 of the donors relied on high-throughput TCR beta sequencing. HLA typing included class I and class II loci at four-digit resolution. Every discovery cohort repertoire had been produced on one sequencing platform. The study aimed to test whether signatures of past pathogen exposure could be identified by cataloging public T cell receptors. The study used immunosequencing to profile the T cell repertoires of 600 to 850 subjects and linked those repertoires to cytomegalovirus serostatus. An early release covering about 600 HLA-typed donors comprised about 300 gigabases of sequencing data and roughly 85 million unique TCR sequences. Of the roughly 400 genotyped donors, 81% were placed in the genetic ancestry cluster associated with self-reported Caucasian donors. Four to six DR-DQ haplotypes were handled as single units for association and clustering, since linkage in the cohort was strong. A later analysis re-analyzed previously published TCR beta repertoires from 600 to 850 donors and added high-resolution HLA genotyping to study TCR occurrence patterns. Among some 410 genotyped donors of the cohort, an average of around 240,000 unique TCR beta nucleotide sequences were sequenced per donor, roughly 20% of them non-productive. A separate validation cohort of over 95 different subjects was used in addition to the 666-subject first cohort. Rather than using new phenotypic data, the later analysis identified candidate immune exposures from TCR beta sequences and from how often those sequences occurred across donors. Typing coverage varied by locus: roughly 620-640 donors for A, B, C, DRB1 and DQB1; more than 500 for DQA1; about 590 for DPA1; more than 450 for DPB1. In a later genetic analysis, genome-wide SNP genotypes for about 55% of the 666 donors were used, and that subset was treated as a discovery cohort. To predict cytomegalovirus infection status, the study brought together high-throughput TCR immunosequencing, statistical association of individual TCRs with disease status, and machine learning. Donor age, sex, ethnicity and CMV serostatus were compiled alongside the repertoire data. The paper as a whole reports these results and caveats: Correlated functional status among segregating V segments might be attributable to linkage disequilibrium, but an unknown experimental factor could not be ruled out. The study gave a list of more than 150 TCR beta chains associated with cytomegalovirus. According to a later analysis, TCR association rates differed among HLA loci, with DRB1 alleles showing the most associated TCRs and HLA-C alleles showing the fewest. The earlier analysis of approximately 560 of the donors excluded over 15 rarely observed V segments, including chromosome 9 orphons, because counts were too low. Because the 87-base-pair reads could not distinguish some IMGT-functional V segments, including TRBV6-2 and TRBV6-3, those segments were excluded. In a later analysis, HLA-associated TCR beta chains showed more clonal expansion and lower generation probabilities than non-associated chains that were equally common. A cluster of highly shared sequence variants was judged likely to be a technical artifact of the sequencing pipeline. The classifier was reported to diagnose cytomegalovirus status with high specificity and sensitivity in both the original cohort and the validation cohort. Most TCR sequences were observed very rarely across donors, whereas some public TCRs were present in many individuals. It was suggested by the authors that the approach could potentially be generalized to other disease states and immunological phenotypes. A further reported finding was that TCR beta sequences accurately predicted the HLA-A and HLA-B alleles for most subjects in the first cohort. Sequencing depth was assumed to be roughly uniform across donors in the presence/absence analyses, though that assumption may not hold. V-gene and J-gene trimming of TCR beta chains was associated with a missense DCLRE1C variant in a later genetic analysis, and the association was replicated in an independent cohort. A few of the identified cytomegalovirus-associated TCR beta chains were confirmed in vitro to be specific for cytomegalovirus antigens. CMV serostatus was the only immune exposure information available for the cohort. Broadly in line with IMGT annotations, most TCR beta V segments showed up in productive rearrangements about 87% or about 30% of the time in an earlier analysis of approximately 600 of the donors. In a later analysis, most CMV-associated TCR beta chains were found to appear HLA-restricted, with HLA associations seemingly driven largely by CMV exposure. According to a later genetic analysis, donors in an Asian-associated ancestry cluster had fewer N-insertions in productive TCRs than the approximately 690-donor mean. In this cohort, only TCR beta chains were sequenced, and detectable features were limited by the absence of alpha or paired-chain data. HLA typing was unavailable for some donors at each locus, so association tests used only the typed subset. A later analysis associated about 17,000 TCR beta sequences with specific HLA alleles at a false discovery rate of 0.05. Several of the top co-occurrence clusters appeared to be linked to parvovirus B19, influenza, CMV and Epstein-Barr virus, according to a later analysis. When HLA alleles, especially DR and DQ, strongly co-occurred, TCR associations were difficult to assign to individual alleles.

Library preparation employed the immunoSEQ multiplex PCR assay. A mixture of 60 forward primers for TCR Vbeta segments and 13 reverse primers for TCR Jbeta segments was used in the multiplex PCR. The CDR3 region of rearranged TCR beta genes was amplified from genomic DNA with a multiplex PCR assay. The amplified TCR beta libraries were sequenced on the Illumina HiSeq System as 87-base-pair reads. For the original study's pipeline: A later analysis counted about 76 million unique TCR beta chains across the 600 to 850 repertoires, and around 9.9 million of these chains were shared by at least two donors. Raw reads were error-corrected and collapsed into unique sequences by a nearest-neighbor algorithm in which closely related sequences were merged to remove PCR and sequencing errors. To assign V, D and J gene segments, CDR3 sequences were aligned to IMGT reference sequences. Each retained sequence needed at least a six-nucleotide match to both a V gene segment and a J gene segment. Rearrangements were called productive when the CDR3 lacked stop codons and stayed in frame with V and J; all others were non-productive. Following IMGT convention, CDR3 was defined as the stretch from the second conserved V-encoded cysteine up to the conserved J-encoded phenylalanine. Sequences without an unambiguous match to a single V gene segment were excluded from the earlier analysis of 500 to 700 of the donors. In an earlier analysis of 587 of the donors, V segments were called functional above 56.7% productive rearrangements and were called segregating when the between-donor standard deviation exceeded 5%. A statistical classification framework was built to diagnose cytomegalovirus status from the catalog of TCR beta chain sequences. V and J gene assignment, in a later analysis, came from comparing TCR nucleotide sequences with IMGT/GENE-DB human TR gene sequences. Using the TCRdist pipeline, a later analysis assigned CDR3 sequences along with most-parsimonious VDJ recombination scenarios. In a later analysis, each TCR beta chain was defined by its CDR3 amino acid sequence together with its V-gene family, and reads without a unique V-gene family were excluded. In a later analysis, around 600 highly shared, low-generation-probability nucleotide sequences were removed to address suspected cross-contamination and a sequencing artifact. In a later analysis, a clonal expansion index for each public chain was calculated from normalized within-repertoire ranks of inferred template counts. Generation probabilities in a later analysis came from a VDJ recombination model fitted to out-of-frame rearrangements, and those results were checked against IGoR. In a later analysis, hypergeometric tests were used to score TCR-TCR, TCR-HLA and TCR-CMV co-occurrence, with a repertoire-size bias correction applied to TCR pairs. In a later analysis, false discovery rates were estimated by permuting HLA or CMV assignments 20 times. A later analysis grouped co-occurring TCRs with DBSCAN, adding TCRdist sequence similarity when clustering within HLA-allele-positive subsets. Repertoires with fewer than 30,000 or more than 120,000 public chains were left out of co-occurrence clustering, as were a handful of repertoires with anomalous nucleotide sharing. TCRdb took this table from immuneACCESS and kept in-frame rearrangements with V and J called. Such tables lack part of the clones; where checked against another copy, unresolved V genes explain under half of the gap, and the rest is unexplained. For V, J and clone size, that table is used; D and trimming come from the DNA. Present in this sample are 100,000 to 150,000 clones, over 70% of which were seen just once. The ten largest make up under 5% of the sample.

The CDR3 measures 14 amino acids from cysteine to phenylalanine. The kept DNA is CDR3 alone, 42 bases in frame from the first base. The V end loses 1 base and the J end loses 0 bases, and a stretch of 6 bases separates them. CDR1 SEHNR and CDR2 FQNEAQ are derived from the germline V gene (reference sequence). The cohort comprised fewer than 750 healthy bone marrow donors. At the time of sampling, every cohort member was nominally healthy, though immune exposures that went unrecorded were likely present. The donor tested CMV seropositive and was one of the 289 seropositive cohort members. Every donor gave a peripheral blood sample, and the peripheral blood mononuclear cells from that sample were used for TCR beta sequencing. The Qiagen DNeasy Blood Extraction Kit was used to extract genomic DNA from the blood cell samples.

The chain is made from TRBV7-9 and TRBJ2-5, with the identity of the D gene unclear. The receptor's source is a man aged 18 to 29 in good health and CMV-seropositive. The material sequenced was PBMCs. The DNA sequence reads TGTGCCAGCAGCTTAGACAGAAACCAAGAGACCCAGTACTTC. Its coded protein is CASSLDRNQETQYF.